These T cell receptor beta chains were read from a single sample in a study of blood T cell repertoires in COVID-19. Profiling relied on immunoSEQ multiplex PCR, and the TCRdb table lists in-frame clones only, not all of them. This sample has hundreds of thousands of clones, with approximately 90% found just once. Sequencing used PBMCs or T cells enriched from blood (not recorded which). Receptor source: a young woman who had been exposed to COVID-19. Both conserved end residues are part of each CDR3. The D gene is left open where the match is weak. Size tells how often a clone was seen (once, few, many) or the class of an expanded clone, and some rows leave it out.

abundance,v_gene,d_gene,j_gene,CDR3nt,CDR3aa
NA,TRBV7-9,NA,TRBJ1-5,TGTGCCAGCAGCTTGGGGGGTTGGCAGCCCCAGCATTTT,CASSLGGWQPQHF
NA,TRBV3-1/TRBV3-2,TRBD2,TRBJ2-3,TGTGCCAGCAGCCAAGGAGAATTTAGCGGGAGTAGAAAAGATACGCAGTATTTT,CASSQGEFSGSRKDTQYF
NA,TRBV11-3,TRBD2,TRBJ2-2,TGTGCCAGCAGCTTCGGGACTATAATGTCCTCAAGCGGGGGAGCTGTTTTT,CASSFGTIMSSSGGAVF
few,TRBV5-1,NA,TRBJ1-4,TGCGCCAGCAGGAAGGGGGCAACTAATGAAAAACTGTTTTTT,CASRKGATNEKLFF
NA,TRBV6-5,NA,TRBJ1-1,TGTGCCAGCAGTTATACCAAACAGAATCGGGCTTTCTTT,CASSYTKQNRAFF
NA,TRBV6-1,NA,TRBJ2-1,TGTGCCAGCAGTGAAGCCCTCCCCCTAGTCTATAGCTCCTACAATGAGCAGTTCTTC,CASSEALPLVYSSYNEQFF
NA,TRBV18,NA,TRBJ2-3,TGTGCCAGCTCAGATTTGGGGCCCGGTAAGGCAGATACGCAGTATTTT,CASSDLGPGKADTQYF
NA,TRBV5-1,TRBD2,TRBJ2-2,TGCGCCAGCGGACGCGGGGGGGTTAGCACCGGGGAGCTGTTTTTT,CASGRGGVSTGELFF
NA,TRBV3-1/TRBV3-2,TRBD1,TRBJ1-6,TGTGCCAGCAGCCAAGGACAGGGGTCAGGCGGATCACCCCTCCACTTT,CASSQGQGSGGSPLHF
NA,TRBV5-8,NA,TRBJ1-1,TGTGCCAGCAGCTTGACTGGGACGGGGGTCACTGAAGCTTTCTTT,CASSLTGTGVTEAFF
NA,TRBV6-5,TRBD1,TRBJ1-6,TGTGCCAGCAGTTACGGGGACAGGGGGGATTCACCCCTCCACTTT,CASSYGDRGDSPLHF
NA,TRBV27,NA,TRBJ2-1,TGTGCCAGCAGTTTCCTCGCGGGTCGTAATGAGCAGTTCTTC,CASSFLAGRNEQFF
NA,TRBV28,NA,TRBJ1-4,TGTGCCAGCCGTCGGGGGGTGGCGGAAAAACTGTTTTTT,CASRRGVAEKLFF
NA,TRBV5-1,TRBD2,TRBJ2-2,TGCGCCAGCAGTCCGACTAGCGGGGGGTTAGACACCGGGGAGCTGTTTTTT,CASSPTSGGLDTGELFF
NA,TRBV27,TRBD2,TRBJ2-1,TGTGCCAGCAGTTACGGGACTAGCGGGATGAATGAGCAGTTCTTC,CASSYGTSGMNEQFF
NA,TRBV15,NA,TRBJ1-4,TGTGCCACCAGCAGAGTGAGCAAGACAGGCGCAACTAATGAAAAACTGTTTTTT,CATSRVSKTGATNEKLFF
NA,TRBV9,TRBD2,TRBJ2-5,TGTGCCAGCAGCGTAGCTTTTAGCGGGGGTCCCCAAGAGACCCAGTACTTC,CASSVAFSGGPQETQYF
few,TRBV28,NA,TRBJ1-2,TGTGCCAGCAATCGCGGGTATGGCTACACCTTC,CASNRGYGYTF
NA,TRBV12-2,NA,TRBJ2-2,TGTGCAAGTCGCCCTTTAGGTAGCGGGGACACCGGGGAGCTGTTTTTT,CASRPLGSGDTGELFF
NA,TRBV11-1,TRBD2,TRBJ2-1,TGTGCCAGCAGGTTCGGGACTAGCGGGAGAAATGAGCAGTTCTTC,CASRFGTSGRNEQFF
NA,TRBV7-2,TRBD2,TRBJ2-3,TGTGCCAGCAGCTTTTTCGGCGGGGGGGCGGGCCTGAACACAGATACGCAGTATTTT,CASSFFGGGAGLNTDTQYF
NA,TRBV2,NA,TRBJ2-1,TGTGCCGGACCCGGGACTGCCCTCAATGAGCAGTTCTTC,CAGPGTALNEQFF
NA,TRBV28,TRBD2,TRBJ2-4,TGTGCCAGCAGTTTAGGAGCGGGGGTATTAGCCATTCAGTACTTC,CASSLGAGVLAIQYF
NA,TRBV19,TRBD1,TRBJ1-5,TGTGCCAGCAGGGACAGGACCCACAATCAGCCCCAGCATTTT,CASRDRTHNQPQHF
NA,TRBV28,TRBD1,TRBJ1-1,TGTGCCAGCAGTCAGGACAGGCCCTCGTTT,CASSQDRPSF
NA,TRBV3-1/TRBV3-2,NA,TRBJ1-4,TGTGCCAGCAGCCCACCAAATCGACACATCCTAAATGAAAAACTGTTTTTT,CASSPPNRHILNEKLFF
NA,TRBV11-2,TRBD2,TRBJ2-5,TGTGCCAGCAGCTTAGCCTTGCGGGGGGGCCCAGAGACCCAGTACTTC,CASSLALRGGPETQYF
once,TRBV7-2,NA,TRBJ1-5,TGTGCCAGCAGCTTAGTTTCAGGGCCCCAGCCCCAGCATTTT,CASSLVSGPQPQHF
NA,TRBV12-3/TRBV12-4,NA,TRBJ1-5,TGTGCCACCTGCGGGGGTGGTCAGCCCCAGCATTTT,CATCGGGQPQHF
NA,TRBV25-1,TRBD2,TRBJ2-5,TGTGCCAGCAGTGCCTCACTAGCGGGGGCGATCCAAGAGACCCAGTACTTC,CASSASLAGAIQETQYF
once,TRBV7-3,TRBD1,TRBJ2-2,TGTGCCAGCAGCCGGGACAGGGAGGGGGAGCTGTTTTTT,CASSRDREGELFF
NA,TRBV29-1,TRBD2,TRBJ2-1,TGCAGCGTTGATTTAGCGGGGTACAATGAGCAGTTCTTC,CSVDLAGYNEQFF
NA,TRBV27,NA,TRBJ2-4,TGTGCCAGCAGCCTGGGGGGACCCAGGACCGACATTCAGTACTTC,CASSLGGPRTDIQYF
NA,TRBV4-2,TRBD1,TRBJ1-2,TGTGCCAGCAGCCTCGGACAGGGAGGGATTACAGTCTATGGCTACACCTTC,CASSLGQGGITVYGYTF
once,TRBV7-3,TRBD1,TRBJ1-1,TGTGCCAGCAGCTTTAAGGGGGCCAGCGGGTTGGGTGAAGCTTTCTTT,CASSFKGASGLGEAFF
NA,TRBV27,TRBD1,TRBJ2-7,TGTGCCAGCAGTGGGGACAGGCCAGAGTACGAGCAGTACTTC,CASSGDRPEYEQYF
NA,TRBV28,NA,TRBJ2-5,TGTGCCAGCAGTTCTTCCCACCCCGTGACAGTCCAAGAGACCCAGTACTTC,CASSSSHPVTVQETQYF
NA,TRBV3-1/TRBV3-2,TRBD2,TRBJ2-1,TGTGCCAGCAGCCCATTCGCGGCTAGCGGGGTTTACAATGAGCAGTTCTTC,CASSPFAASGVYNEQFF
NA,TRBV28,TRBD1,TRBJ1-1,TGTGCCAGCATAGGTACGAGGACAGGGGTGGGAATGAACACTGAAGCTTTCTTT,CASIGTRTGVGMNTEAFF
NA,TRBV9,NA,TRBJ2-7,TGTGCCAGCAGCGTACGTAACGGCTACGAGCAGTACTTC,CASSVRNGYEQYF
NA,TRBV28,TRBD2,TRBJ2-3,TGTGCCAGCAGTTCTAATGCGGGGGGGAGCTTAGATACGCAGTATTTT,CASSSNAGGSLDTQYF
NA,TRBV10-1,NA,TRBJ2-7,TGCGCCAGCTCCGGACAGTCCTACGAGCAGTACTTC,CASSGQSYEQYF